This T cell receptor beta chain was recovered during a study of cytomegalovirus exposure and HLA in healthy donors. Study results and limitations: The classifier reportedly diagnosed cytomegalovirus status with high sensitivity and specificity. Researchers counted 164 TCR beta chains as cytomegalovirus-associated.

Germline V CDR1 and CDR2: MGHRA, YSYEKL. This CDR3 spans 15 amino acids. V shed 4 bases and J shed 8 bases, with 18 bases lying between them. In the case of this clone: Its antigen is not identified.

The assay was immunoSEQ multiplex PCR, and TCRdb's table has in-frame clones only and misses some. This sample has 350,000 or so clones, with around 86% found just once. The TCR comes from a woman under 30 in good health and CMV-seronegative. The chain employs TRBV4-1 and TRBJ2-1; D unresolved. The sample was PBMCs. The CDR3 DNA reads as TGCGCCAGCAGCCCTCTAAGAGTTAGATTCGATGAGCAGTTCTTC. This gives the protein CASSPLRVRFDEQFF.